The source of this T cell receptor beta chain is a study of blood T cell repertoires in COVID-19. About the study: Samples of COVID-19 (acute and convalescent) were obtained from the United States, Italy and Spain. T cells, B-cell-depleted T cells, or PBMCs provided the cDNA or gDNA that served as material.

Original methodology: Nucleated cell counts were estimated from reference gene primer amplification. Profiling relied on immunoSEQ multiplex PCR, and the TCRdb table lists in-frame clones only, not all of them. D and trimming were read from the DNA, whereas the V and J calls and clone size are those reported in that table. Among approximately 250,000 clones listed, about 83% were seen once. Germline V gene lookup returns CDR1 SNHLY and CDR2 FYNNEI. V was pared by 7 bases and J by 4 bases, with 16 bases between. The CDR3 extends over 14 amino acids. The source of this sequence is a human donor in a cohort sampled during active COVID-19. This chain joins TRBV2 and TRBJ1-2, with D possibly being TRBD1 (5 bases). Sequenced sample: peripheral blood. CDR3 in amino acids: CASTRPREGYGYTF. For the CDR3, the DNA is TGTGCCAGCACCCGGCCCAGGGAGGGCTATGGCTACACCTTC.